The 9 T cell receptor beta chains reported below all come from one sample, sequenced in a study of blood T cell repertoires in COVID-19 (TCRdb year 2020). Library generation was performed with the immunoSEQ multiplex PCR assay. This is the immuneACCESS table as TCRdb keeps it, with only in-frame sequences that have V and J called. A part of the clones is gone; compared with another copy, unresolved V genes explain less than half, and the rest is unexplained. This sample comprises some 45,000 clones, around 80% of them detected only once. Under 25% of the sample is taken by the ten largest. Sequencing was done on a sample of peripheral blood. These receptors all come from a woman aged 60 to 75 with acute or convalescent COVID-19.

The J gene is TRBJ2-7, the V gene TRBV6-5; TRBD1 aligns across 9 bases. Trimming at V came to 6 bases and at J to 2 bases, leaving 2 bases not matched to a gene. CDR1 is MNHEY, CDR2 SVGAGI, per germline. The CDR3 spans 13 residues. The CDR3 DNA reads as TGTGCCAGCAGATACAGGGGGCCCTACGAGCAGTACTTC. Translation gives CASRYRGPYEQYF.

The rearrangement uses TRBV15 and TRBJ2-7; 11 nucleotides match TRBD2. Looked up from germline, CDR1 is LNHNV and CDR2 is YYDKDF (reference sequence). The junction had 8 bases not matched to a gene; V was cut back by 0 bases and J by 7 bases. This CDR3 has 16 residues. Here the CDR3 reads CATSRDQLAGGREQYF. The CDR3 DNA reads TGTGCCACCAGCAGAGATCAGCTAGCGGGAGGCAGGGAGCAGTACTTC. The whole variable domain, filled in from reference TRBV15 and TRBJ2-7, reads DAMVIQNPRYQVTQFGKPVTLSCSQTLNHNVMYWYQQKSSQAPKLLFHYYDKDFNNEADTPDNFQSRRPNTSFCFLDIRSPGLGDTAMYLCATSRDQLAGGREQYFGPGTRLTVT.

CDR3 sequence reads: CASSLAAGGQETQYF. The CDR3 bases are TGTGCCAGCAGCTTAGCCGCGGGGGGACAAGAGACCCAGTACTTC. The V and J genes are TRBV11-2 and TRBJ2-5; 8 nucleotides match TRBD2. The CDR3 is made up of 15 amino acids. V trimming: 1 base; J trimming: 2 bases; junction bases outside the gene matches: 3. Germline CDR1 reads SGHAT; CDR2 reads FQNNGV.

The chain carries TRBV7-8 and TRBJ1-3; 11 nucleotides line up with TRBD1. The germline V gene encodes CDR1 SGHVS and CDR2 FQNEAQ. The CDR3 covers 18 residues. V shed 3 bases and J 4 bases; nucleotides not matched to a gene: 11. The CDR3: CASSFLLGQGAAGNTIYF. The CDR3 DNA is TGTGCCAGCAGCTTTTTACTCGGACAGGGGGCGGCCGGAAACACCATATATTTT.

The V gene is TRBV3-1 (or the pseudogene TRBV3-2), the J gene TRBJ2-7; TRBD1 is a possible D gene (5 bases). The CDR3 is 13 amino acids. V lost 4 bases and J lost 7, with 14 bases in between. CDR1 and CDR2 from the germline V gene are LGHDT and YNNKEL (reference sequence). CDR3 sequence: CASSPRTPGEQYF. CDR3 in DNA: TGTGCCAGCAGCCCTCGGACACCTGGGGAGCAGTACTTC.

The rearrangement links TRBV2 to TRBJ2-1; TRBD2 matches 8 bases. The CDR3 is 15 amino acids. Germline V gives CDR1 SNHLY, CDR2 FYNNEI. Unmatched junction bases numbered 11, after V lost 8 bases and J lost 5 bases. The CDR3 loop reads CASQVPSGGNNEQFF. In DNA, the CDR3 is TGTGCCAGCCAAGTCCCCAGCGGGGGTAACAATGAGCAGTTCTTC. Full variable domain (rest looked up from reference TRBV2 and TRBJ2-1): EPEVTQTPSHQVTQMGQEVILRCVPISNHLYFYWYRQILGQKVEFLVSFYNNEISEKSEIFDDQFSVERPDGSNFTLKIRSTKLEDSAMYFCASQVPSGGNNEQFFGPGTRLTVL.

This clone was detected a few times. The chain couples TRBV15 to TRBJ2-7; D is perhaps TRBD2 (5 bases). Germline V gene sequence: CDR1 LNHNV, CDR2 YYDKDF (reference sequence). Trimming took 1 base from V and 2 from J, leaving 9 bases between them. This CDR3 comprises 14 residues. CDR3 sequence (DNA): TGTGCCACCAGCAGAGGGACGGGGACCTACGAGCAGTACTTC. It yields the protein CATSRGTGTYEQYF.

The genes are TRBV30 and TRBJ2-4; the D is unclear. The germline V gene encodes CDR1 GTSNPN and CDR2 SVGIG (reference sequence). The CDR3 totals 14 residues. The V end was cut by 0 bases, the J end by 1 base, with 7 bases between. CDR3 sequence: CAWSVPGAKNIQYF. The DNA of the CDR3 is TGTGCCTGGAGTGTACCCGGGGCCAAAAACATTCAGTACTTC.

The V gene is TRBV30, the J gene TRBJ2-5, with TRBD2 as a possible D gene (6 bases). This CDR3 is built from 13 residues. Trimming pared 1 base from V and 3 bases from J, leaving 9 bases between. Germline V gives CDR1 GTSNPN, CDR2 SVGIG (reference sequence). Written as DNA, the CDR3 is TGTGCCTGGAGTGGGACGGGGGAAGAGACCCAGTACTTC. The encoded protein is CAWSGTGEETQYF.